The 7 T cell receptor beta chains in this list originate from one sample, sequenced in a study of radiotherapy plus CTLA-4 blockade in lung cancer. The data were produced by immunoSEQ multiplex PCR, yet TCRdb's version contains in-frame clones alone and is incomplete. The sample shows approximately 100,000 clones, 70% to 90% of them seen only once. Sequencing was performed on peripheral blood, taken from a patient treated with radiotherapy plus ipilimumab. The receptor set was obtained from a human donor with non-small cell lung cancer that progressed on radiotherapy plus ipilimumab. Some clones in this sample may be carry-over from other donors' samples.

This clone was seen more than once but under ten times. This rearrangement joins TRBV29-1 to TRBJ2-1; TRBD1 matches 9 bases. The V gene end was trimmed by 2 bases and the J gene end by 9 bases; junction bases not matched to a gene: 8. This CDR3 comprises 14 residues. From germline, CDR1 is SQVTM and CDR2 ANQGSEA. CDR3 protein: CSVEKGTGPSEQFF. CDR3 coding DNA: TGCAGCGTTGAAAAAGGGACAGGGCCTAGTGAGCAGTTCTTC.

This clone was recorded once. The rearrangement links TRBV18 to TRBJ1-5; 9 nucleotides agree with TRBD1. The CDR3 runs 19 residues. The germline V gene encodes CDR1 KGHSH and CDR2 LQKENI. V was pared by 4 bases and J by 0 bases, with 13 bases of the junction left unmatched. CDR3 DNA: TGTGCCAGCTCACAAATAGCACAGGGGGCCCTATATAGCAATCAGCCCCAGCATTTT. It encodes CASSQIAQGALYSNQPQHF.

This chain links TRBV7-9 with TRBJ1-1, with D unresolved. This CDR3 region has 13 residues. CDR1 SEHNR and CDR2 FQNEAQ come from the germline V gene (reference sequence). Between the trimmed V and J ends, which lost 5 bases and 4 bases, there was a span of 11 bases. In DNA form, the CDR3 reads TGTGCCAGCAGCCAAGGAGGGTCCACTGAAGCTTTCTTT. This encodes CASSQGGSTEAFF.

The chain carries TRBV19 and TRBJ1-1; D is ambiguous. Germline V lookup: CDR1 LNHDA, CDR2 SQIVND (reference sequence). V gave up 3 bases and J gave up 0 bases, with 11 bases separating them. The CDR3 totals 15 residues. The CDR3 sequence: CASSMSLSMNTEAFF. CDR3 nucleotides: TGTGCCAGTAGTATGAGCCTGAGCATGAACACTGAAGCTTTCTTT.

This chain uses TRBV7-2 with TRBJ2-3; the D call may be TRBD1 or TRBD2 (6 bases each). Trimming removed 3 bases at V and 0 bases at J, with 10 bases between. This CDR3 has 15 residues. Germline V gives CDR1 SGHTA, CDR2 FQGNSA. The chain's CDR3 is CASSFPGASTDTQYF. In DNA, the CDR3 is TGTGCCAGCAGCTTTCCGGGGGCTAGCACAGATACGCAGTATTTT.

The chain carries TRBV6-5 and TRBJ1-1, with D unclear. Germline V lookup: CDR1 MNHEY, CDR2 SVGAGI. V shed 9 bases and J shed 8 bases, with 13 bases lying between them. The CDR3 length is 11 residues. This CDR3 reads CASRREGEAFF. The CDR3 DNA is TGTGCCAGTCGCCGTGAGGGAGAAGCTTTCTTT.

V gene TRBV9 combines with J gene TRBJ2-1; D is undetermined. This CDR3 is 14 amino acids long. Germline CDR1 is SGDLS and CDR2 is YYNGEE. Trimming took off 1 base at V and 10 bases at J, with 15 bases between the two ends. The CDR3 reads CASSVRTLESEQFF. CDR3 DNA: TGTGCCAGCAGCGTACGTACACTCGAGTCGGAGCAGTTCTTC.